This entry features one TCR beta chain sequence. No antigen is known for it. This sample also contains other DNA sequences that code for the same CDR3. This record belongs to a study of shared clonotypes between healthy human individuals. Study summary: Donors were two women and a few men aged 18 to 49.

Findings of the study overall: The expectation was that sequencing depth would affect clonotype sharing among donors. Depth was large, yet rarefaction showed that sorted-subset sequencing was incomplete.

All participating donors were Caucasian adults from Nashville, Tennessee. Trimming removed 4 bases at V and 7 bases at J, with 11 bases between. This CDR3 has 13 amino acids. Germline V gene data show CDR1 as SGHTA and CDR2 as FQGNSA. Repertoires were generated with immunoSEQ multiplex PCR, while TCRdb's copy carries only in-frame clones and drops some. The sample contains 1 million to 1.2 million clones, about 80% of which appear only once. The specimen sequenced was memory CD4+ T cells from PBMCs. The subset was: CD45RA-negative fraction. This receptor was taken from a man younger than 35 in good health. Some clones in this sample may be carry-over from other donors' samples. The chain employs TRBV7-2 and TRBJ1-5; weak D call: TRBD1 (6 bases). In nucleotides, the CDR3 is TGTGCCAGCAGCTCTTCCCAGGGGCAGCCCCAGCATTTT. Translation gives CASSSSQGQPQHF. Full variable domain (remainder filled in from reference TRBV7-2 and TRBJ1-5): GAGVSQSPSNKVTEKGKDVELRCDPISGHTALYWYRQSLGQGLEFLIYFQGNSAPDKSGLPSDRFSAERTGGSVSTLTIQRTQQEDSAVYLCASSSSQGQPQHFGDGTRLSIL.